This TCR beta chain was recovered during a study of T cells after yellow fever vaccination. V lost 8 bases, J lost 7 bases, and 14 bases lay in between. This CDR3 comprises 13 residues. Germline CDR1 SEHNR, CDR2 FQNEAQ (reference sequence). Using its own MiXCR run on the 5' RACE reads, TCRdb lists one record per CDR3 protein. Here the sample spans about 63,000 distinct CDR3 sequences, 6.5% to 8% being singletons. Sequenced material: CD8+ T cells sorted from PBMCs, taken 15 days after the yellow fever booster vaccination. This sequence joins TRBV7-9 and TRBJ1-4; TRBD1 might be the D (6 bases). The TCR sequence derives from a man aged 25-45 years who received the YFV17D yellow fever vaccine. The CDR3 loop reads CASQGSEGEKLFF. The CDR3 region has the DNA TGTGCCAGCCAGGGGTCGGAAGGTGAAAAACTGTTTTTT.